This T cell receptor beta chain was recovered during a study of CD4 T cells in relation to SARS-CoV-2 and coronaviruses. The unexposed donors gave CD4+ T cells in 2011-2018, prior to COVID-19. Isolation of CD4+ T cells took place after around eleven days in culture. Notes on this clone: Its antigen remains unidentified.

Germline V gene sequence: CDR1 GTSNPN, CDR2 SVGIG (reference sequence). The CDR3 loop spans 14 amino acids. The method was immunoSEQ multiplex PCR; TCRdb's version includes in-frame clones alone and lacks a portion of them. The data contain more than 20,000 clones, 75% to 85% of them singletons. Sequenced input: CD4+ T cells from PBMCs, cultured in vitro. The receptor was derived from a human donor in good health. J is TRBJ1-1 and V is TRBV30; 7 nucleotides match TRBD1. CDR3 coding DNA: TGTGTCACGAGAGGGGGACAGACGAATTCTGAAGCTTTCTTT. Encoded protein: CVTRGGQTNSEAFF.